These 14 T cell receptor beta chains came from one sample sequenced in a study of T cell changes during pregnancy in multiple sclerosis. Sequencing used immunoSEQ multiplex PCR; TCRdb keeps in-frame clones, though not all of them. The table has around 86,000 clones, just under 95% seen once; the top ten hold more than 1%. Sample: peripheral blood, taken in the first trimester of pregnancy. The receptors originated from a female donor with multiple sclerosis, enrolled in a pregnancy study.

The chain uses TRBV4-2 and TRBJ1-2; TRBD1 matches at 7 bases. The germline V gene has CDR1 LGHNA and CDR2 YNFKEQ. This CDR3 region has 14 residues. The V and J ends lost 2 bases and 6 bases, in that order; junction bases with no gene match: 6. CDR3 nucleotides: TGTGCCAGCAGCCAACAGAGGGGGCAGGATGGCTACACCTTC. As protein: CASSQQRGQDGYTF.

This clone was detected only a few times. The chain has TRBV4-2 and TRBJ1-2; TRBD1 matches 10 bases. The CDR3 length is 15 residues. Per the germline V gene, CDR1 is LGHNA and CDR2 is YNFKEQ. The trim removed 4 bases at V and 7 bases at J, leaving 9 bases unmatched. CDR3: CASSLNPGQGSGYTF. The CDR3, as DNA: TGTGCCAGCAGCCTCAATCCGGGACAGGGGTCTGGCTACACCTTC.

The rearrangement uses TRBV6-4 and TRBJ2-1, with 9 bases aligning to TRBD2. V gave up 5 bases and J gave up 0 bases; unmatched junction bases: 17. The V gene's germline CDR1 is MRHNA and CDR2 SNTAGT. This CDR3 region has 20 residues. The CDR3 coding sequence is TGTGCCAGCAGTCGATGGGGCCTGCGGGAGGGCCTCCCCTCCTACAATGAGCAGTTCTTC. Protein sequence: CASSRWGLREGLPSYNEQFF.

The chain recombines TRBV15 with TRBJ1-2; unclear D gene. The CDR3 covers 16 residues. Germline assignment: CDR1 LNHNV and CDR2 YYDKDF (reference sequence). V shed 1 base and J shed 4 bases, with 16 bases lying between them. In DNA form, the CDR3 reads TGTGCCACCAGCAGAGTTTCAGGAGCAGCGGCCTATGGCTACACCTTC. Amino acid sequence: CATSRVSGAAAYGYTF.

This chain links TRBV7-8 with TRBJ1-3; no clear D gene. Between the trimmed V and J ends, which lost 1 base and 0 bases, there was a span of 7 bases. Germline V gene sequence: CDR1 SGHVS, CDR2 FQNEAQ. The CDR3 totals 15 residues. Written as DNA, the CDR3 is TGTGCCAGCAGCTTAGGCAGTGCCTCTGGAAACACCATATATTTT. It codes for CASSLGSASGNTIYF. Using reference TRBV7-8 and TRBJ1-3 for the parts outside the CDR3, the full variable domain is GAGVSQSPRYKVAKRGQDVALRCDPISGHVSLFWYQQALGQGPEFLTYFQNEAQLDKSGLPSDRFFAERPEGSVSTLKIQRTQQEDSAVYLCASSLGSASGNTIYFGEGSWLTVV.

The V gene is TRBV5-1, the J gene TRBJ2-5; 8 bases match TRBD2. With 0 bases clipped from V and 7 bases from J, the junction kept 5 bases outside the gene matches. This CDR3 has 14 amino acids. The germline V gene has CDR1 SGHRS and CDR2 YFSETQ. The CDR3 here is CASSLGTSRGTQYF. In DNA form, the CDR3 reads TGCGCCAGCAGCTTGGGGACTAGCCGCGGGACCCAGTACTTC.

In its sample, this clone was seen once. The chain is built from TRBV27 and TRBJ2-2; TRBD2 matches 9 bases. CDR1 is MNHEY, CDR2 SMNVEV, per germline (reference sequence). The CDR3 length is 15 residues. Trimming cost V 4 bases and J 11 bases; bases outside gene matches: 11. The CDR3 protein is CASSSFLAGTLELFF. The CDR3 region has the DNA TGTGCCAGCAGTTCCTTCCTAGCGGGAACTCTAGAGCTGTTTTTT.

This clone was seen once. This sequence joins TRBV7-2 and TRBJ2-1, with D tentatively TRBD2 (6 bases). This CDR3 region has 16 residues. The V end was cut by 2 bases, the J end by 4 bases, with 15 bases between. Germline V CDR1 and CDR2: SGHTA, FQGNSA. Written as DNA, the CDR3 is TGTGCCAGCAGCTTACGAGTCTACGGGAGATACAATGAGCAGTTCTTC. Protein product: CASSLRVYGRYNEQFF.

This chain joins TRBV4-3 and TRBJ1-6; maybe TRBD1 (5 bases). Germline V gives CDR1 LGHNA, CDR2 YSLEER. Trimming shortened V by 0 bases and J by 10 bases, and 13 bases separated the two germline ends. This CDR3 has 15 amino acids. The CDR3 region is CASSQDGGVGSPLHF. In nucleotides, the CDR3 is TGCGCCAGCAGCCAAGATGGGGGGGTAGGGTCACCCCTCCACTTT.

The chain has TRBV19 and TRBJ2-2; 12 bases agree with TRBD2. CDR3 length equals 16 residues. CDR1 is LNHDA, CDR2 SQIVND, per germline (reference sequence). With 5 bases clipped from V and 11 bases from J, the junction kept 12 bases outside the gene matches. The CDR3 DNA is TGTGCCAGTAGTGCTAGCGGGAGGGCCGGAGGCGGAGAGCTGTTTTTT. Translation: CASSASGRAGGGELFF.

The chain carries TRBV27 and TRBJ2-7; D is unresolved. CDR1 MNHEY and CDR2 SMNVEV come from the germline V gene (reference sequence). The CDR3 runs 11 residues. The ends were cut back, 5 bases at V and 5 bases at J, with 7 bases in the middle. In DNA form, the CDR3 reads TGTGCCAGCAGTGGGCCGCACGAGCAGTACTTC. It is translated as CASSGPHEQYF.

This rearrangement joins TRBV6-1 to TRBJ1-1; TRBD1 might be the D (5 bases). Trimming cost V 6 bases and J 5 bases, with 19 bases left between them. Germline-derived CDR1 and CDR2 are MNHNS and SASEGT. CDR3 size: 15 residues. CDR3 in amino acids: CASRLQEGRGTEAFF. The CDR3 nucleotides are TGTGCCAGCAGACTCCAGGAGGGGCGAGGGACTGAAGCTTTCTTT.

The chain combines TRBV6-1 with TRBJ2-7; D is perhaps TRBD2 (5 bases). Trimming took off 5 bases at V and 3 bases at J, with 5 bases between the two ends. In germline, CDR1 is MNHNS, CDR2 SASEGT. CDR3 length equals 11 residues. In nucleotides, the CDR3 is TGTGCCAGCAGTCGGGACTACGAGCAGTACTTC. Translated, it gives CASSRDYEQYF.

This sequence joins TRBV7-3 and TRBJ1-2; D unresolved. Germline V gene data show CDR1 as SGHTA and CDR2 as FQGTGA. Trimming stripped 1 base from V and 3 bases from J, with 12 bases between. There are 15 residues in the CDR3. The CDR3 loop reads CASSLNPSGDYGYTF. Written as DNA, the CDR3 is TGTGCCAGCAGCTTAAACCCCTCCGGAGACTATGGCTACACCTTC. The complete variable domain, with remaining parts taken from reference TRBV7-3 and TRBJ1-2, reads GAGVSQTPSNKVTEKGKYVELRCDPISGHTALYWYRQSLGQGPEFLIYFQGTGAADDSGLPNDRFFAVRPEGSVSTLKIQRTERGDSAVYLCASSLNPSGDYGYTFGSGTRLTVV.